This TCR beta chain was recovered during a study of shared clonotypes between healthy human individuals. Study summary: Each donor's CD8 memory used one plate, CD8 naive two, each CD4 subset three.

Points on this clone: Its antigen is currently unknown.

Sequencing was performed with immunoSEQ multiplex PCR; in TCRdb, only in-frame clones are kept and a portion is missing. Of approximately 1.1 million clones in the sample, around 82% were seen once. Study conclusions and caveats: A few donors had about 5% of their naive CD4 clonotypes in common.

Sequencing input: memory CD4+ T cells from PBMCs. Noted subset: CD45RA-negative fraction. This clonotype originated in a man between 18 and 35 years old in good health. Some clones in this sample may be carry-over from other donors' samples.

CDR3 protein: CASSLERFYGYTF. Written as DNA, the CDR3 is TGTGCCAGCAGTTTAGAACGGTTCTATGGCTACACCTTC. This rearrangement joins TRBV28 to TRBJ1-2; D is unclear. Trimming removed 2 bases from V and 4 bases from J, with 8 bases in between. CDR3 length: 13 amino acids. Germline V gene sequence: CDR1 MDHEN, CDR2 SYDVKM.